These 9 T cell receptor beta chains were all obtained from the same sample, sequenced in a study of CD8+ T cells in alopecia areata. As the sequencing template, cDNA was produced by extracting RNA and reverse transcribing it. Sequencing used immunoSEQ multiplex PCR; TCRdb keeps in-frame clones, though not all of them. The repertoire has 160,000 or so clones, just over 65% of them found once; the top ten carry approximately 10%. The sample was CD8+ T cells sorted from blood, taken at week 0. These receptors were taken from a human donor with alopecia areata.

The chain is built from TRBV27 and TRBJ1-2; 7 bases are shared with TRBD1. The CDR3 has 13 amino acids. The V gene end was trimmed by 6 bases and the J gene end by 8 bases; junction bases not matched to a gene: 9. Germline CDR1 MNHEY, CDR2 SMNVEV (reference sequence). CDR3 amino acids: CASRRGTVEGYTF. The CDR3 DNA sequence: TGTGCCAGCAGGCGCGGGACAGTAGAAGGCTACACCTTC.

The V gene is TRBV7-9, the J gene TRBJ1-2; possible D gene TRBD1, 5 bases. Per germline, CDR1 SEHNR and CDR2 FQNEAQ (reference sequence). Trimming left V 5 bases short and J 13 bases short, with 20 bases between. This CDR3 spans 13 amino acids. The CDR3 DNA reads TGTGCCAGCAGCCTCGGACAAGGAGCGGACCCCACCTTC. Translated, it gives CASSLGQGADPTF.

This chain's CDR3 is CASSLAGQGGKQYF. The CDR3 DNA is TGTGCCAGCAGCCTGGCGGGACAGGGTGGAAAGCAGTACTTC. The rearrangement joins TRBV13 to TRBJ2-7; 9 nucleotides align to TRBD1. V was clipped by 5 bases and J by 8 bases; unmatched bases: 10. Per the germline V gene, CDR1 is PRHDT and CDR2 is FYEKMQ (reference sequence). CDR3 size: 14 residues.

The chain combines TRBV2 with TRBJ2-7; 10 bases match TRBD1. CDR1 SNHLY and CDR2 FYNNEI come from the germline V gene. V lost 5 bases and J lost 3; bases outside the gene matches: 7. The CDR3 has 15 residues. CDR3 DNA: TGTGCCAGCAGTCCTCCGGGACAGGGGAACTACGAGCAGTACTTC. This sequence encodes CASSPPGQGNYEQYF.

This chain uses TRBV27 with TRBJ1-1; the D is unclear. V was cut by 5 bases and J by 0 bases, with 10 bases left in between. Germline V gene sequence: CDR1 MNHEY, CDR2 SMNVEV (reference sequence). This CDR3 region has 14 residues. The CDR3 region is CASSPFAVNTEAFF. The CDR3 DNA reads TGTGCCAGCAGTCCGTTCGCGGTGAACACTGAAGCTTTCTTT.

The chain joins TRBV30 to TRBJ2-3, with D possibly matching TRBD2 (5 bases). V was trimmed by 5 bases and J by 3 bases, leaving 9 bases between them. This CDR3 region has 12 residues. Germline assignment: CDR1 GTSNPN and CDR2 SVGIG (reference sequence). CDR3 residues: CAWEGGTDTQYF. The CDR3 DNA is TGTGCCTGGGAGGGCGGGACAGATACGCAGTATTTT.

The chain links TRBV29-1 to TRBJ1-2; D is ambiguous. V lost 1 base to trimming and J lost 8 bases, with 8 bases between them. The CDR3 is made up of 11 amino acids. CDR1 SQVTM and CDR2 ANQGSEA come from the germline V gene. CDR3 protein: CSVEGEEGYTF. CDR3 bases: TGCAGCGTTGAAGGGGAGGAGGGCTACACCTTC.

V gene TRBV29-1 combines with J gene TRBJ1-1; tentatively, D is TRBD1 (6 bases). The germline V gene has CDR1 SQVTM and CDR2 ANQGSEA. The CDR3 is 13 residues long. V was pared by 6 bases and J by 6 bases, with 17 bases between. The CDR3 DNA follows: TGCAGCGTGGGGGGGAACAGGGCGGCTGAAGCTTTCTTT. It specifies CSVGGNRAAEAFF.

V usage is TRBV27 and J usage is TRBJ1-1, with a weak D call TRBD1 (6 bases). CDR1 and CDR2 (germline): MNHEY, SMNVEV (reference sequence). V was cut by 3 bases and J by 0 bases, with 8 bases left in between. The CDR3 contains 14 residues. The CDR3 reads CASSFTGMNTEAFF. As DNA, the CDR3 is TGTGCCAGCAGTTTTACAGGGATGAACACTGAAGCTTTCTTT.